The rows below give T cell receptor beta chains drawn from one sample of a study of CD8+ T cells in alopecia areata. Some clones are missing from TCRdb's copy, which holds only in-frame ones; the method was immunoSEQ multiplex PCR. The sample has roughly 150,000 clones, 50% to 60% seen once. Material for sequencing was CD4+ T cells sorted from blood. The source is a human donor in good health. CDR3s include the opening cysteine and the closing phenylalanine or tryptophan. D genes are given only for firm matches. Some rows mark clone size as missing; the rest say once, few, many or name a class of expanded clone.

d_gene | j_gene | abundance | v_gene | CDR3nt | CDR3aa
NA | TRBJ1-5 | NA | TRBV4-1 | TGCGCCAGCAGCCTAGGGGAGGTGGGCCAGCCCCAGCATTTT | CASSLGEVGQPQHF
NA | TRBJ2-3 | NA | TRBV7-2 | TGTGCCAGCAGCCCTCGTCGCGCCTCCGATACGCAGTATTTT | CASSPRRASDTQYF
TRBD1 | TRBJ1-2 | NA | TRBV20-1 | TGCAGTGCTGCGACAGGGGGACTCTTC | CSAATGGLF
NA | TRBJ1-1 | few | TRBV28 | TGTGCCAGCAGACTCAGGACAGTCGCCTTAAACACTGAAGCTTTCTTT | CASRLRTVALNTEAFF
TRBD2 | TRBJ2-4 | NA | TRBV11-2 | TGTGCCAGCAGCTTAGGACTAGCGGGGAGGAACATTCAGTACTTC | CASSLGLAGRNIQYF
TRBD2 | TRBJ2-7 | NA | TRBV5-1 | TGCGCCAGCAGCGGTAGTAGCGGGAGGGAGCAGTACTTC | CASSGSSGREQYF
TRBD1 | TRBJ2-3 | NA | TRBV10-2 | TGCGCCAGCAGGGGATCCGGGACAGGGGTCACAGATACGCAGTATTTT | CASRGSGTGVTDTQYF
TRBD2 | TRBJ2-2 | NA | TRBV4-2 | TGTGCCAGCAGCCAAGATTCCACTAGCGGGCGAAGAAACACCGGGGAGCTGTTTTTT | CASSQDSTSGRRNTGELFF
NA | TRBJ2-5 | NA | TRBV6-5 | TGTGCCAGCATGTTGGCAGGACAACAAGAGACCCAGTACTTC | CASMLAGQQETQYF
NA | TRBJ1-2 | few | TRBV29-1 | TGCAGCGTTCCGCAGGATTCTTCTAACTATGGCTACACCTTC | CSVPQDSSNYGYTF
NA | TRBJ2-2 | NA | TRBV29-1 | TGCAGCGTCGCCGGGACGACAAACACCGGGGAGCTGTTTTTT | CSVAGTTNTGELFF
NA | TRBJ2-7 | NA | TRBV2 | TGTGCCAGCAGTGAACACAGGTTAGAGGTAGTCGAGCAGTACTTC | CASSEHRLEVVEQYF
TRBD2 | TRBJ2-1 | NA | TRBV29-1 | TGCAGCGCCCCAAGAGGACTAGCGGGAGGGATCCAGGATGAGCAGTTCTTC | CSAPRGLAGGIQDEQFF
NA | TRBJ2-5 | many | TRBV28 | TGTGCCAGCAGACACCGGGACGGCTTCATTACCCAGTACTTC | CASRHRDGFITQYF
NA | TRBJ1-5 | NA | TRBV5-8 | TGTGCCAGCAGCTTTCTGATATCCCAGAATCAGCCCCAGCATTTT | CASSFLISQNQPQHF
TRBD1 | TRBJ2-3 | NA | TRBV5-1 | TGCGCCAGCAGCCGACAGGGTCGCCTGACAGATACGCAGTATTTT | CASSRQGRLTDTQYF
NA | TRBJ1-2 | few | TRBV2 | TGTGCCAGCAGTGAGACCGTGACACCTATCGGGGGCTACACCTTC | CASSETVTPIGGYTF
TRBD1 | TRBJ1-2 | NA | TRBV5-1 | TGCGCCAGCGGACAGGGTGTCTATGGCTACACCTTC | CASGQGVYGYTF
NA | TRBJ1-2 | NA | TRBV25-1 | TGTGCCAGCAGTGAATCGTTGGGCTACACCTTC | CASSESLGYTF